One T cell receptor beta chain is described in this entry. The antigen is not known. Trimming left V 7 bases short and J 5 bases short, with 10 bases between. Germline assignment: CDR1 SGHTA and CDR2 FQGNSA. The CDR3 spans 12 residues. This specimen belongs to a study of beta chain features in type 1 diabetes. Study-wide results and limits: Patients with Type 1 diabetes showed moderately but significantly shorter TCRB CDR3s in all four CD4+ subsets.

Expressed TCRB transcripts were sequenced, since all the RNA that had been isolated was reverse transcribed. Assay: immunoSEQ multiplex PCR; the TCRdb copy retains only in-frame clones and omits some. The sample contains hundreds of thousands of clones, roughly a sixth of which appear only once. J is TRBJ2-3 and V is TRBV7-2; D uncertain. Source material: naive CD4+ T cells from blood. This receptor was taken from a man aged 18 to 29 in good health. CDR3 residues: CASTGVGDTQYF. The CDR3 DNA follows: TGTGCCAGCACGGGCGTCGGAGATACGCAGTATTTT.